A single sample is the source of the 7 T cell receptor beta chains below, sequenced in a study of naive and memory T cell subsets (dated by TCRdb to the late 2010s). What the research found in general, with its limitations: Naive repertoires, especially CD8, contained a few larger clonotypes, possibly memory cells re-expressing CD45RA.

The library was made by UMI-ligation and nested PCR. The instrument given in TCRdb is Illumina MiSeq. To cover both TRBC1 and TRBC2, the beta constant-region primer consisted of an equimolar mix of two oligonucleotides. Four rounds of PCR, combining the SP2 primer with nested alpha and beta constant-region primers, were used to amplify the ligated cDNA. Using fastp at Q25 and MiXCR, TCRdb reprocessed the public reads and kept productive beta chains. Each record represents a unique CDR3 protein, reported with the most common genes and DNA among its rows. This sample comprises about 99,000 distinct CDR3 sequences, about 15% of them detected only once. The top ten clones comprise about 3% of the sample. No antigen has been assigned to these receptors. The material sequenced was naive CD8+ T cells from blood. The cell subset or site tag for this specimen amounts to: naive T cells, CD45RA high CD27+. These receptors were obtained from a human donor in good health.

This clonotype was counted many times. The rearrangement joins TRBV6-5 to TRBJ1-1; D is possibly TRBD1 (6 bases). This CDR3 comprises 14 residues. Trimming removed 5 bases from V and 1 base from J, with 11 bases in between. The germline V gene encodes CDR1 MNHEY and CDR2 SVGAGI. The chain's CDR3 is CASSPGTPNTEAFF. CDR3 bases: TGTGCCAGCAGTCCCGGGACACCGAACACTGAAGCTTTCTTT.

This chain joins TRBV14 and TRBJ2-7; D uncertain. Trimming shortened V by 0 bases and J by 3 bases, and 6 bases separated the two germline ends. Germline assignment: CDR1 SGHDN and CDR2 FVKESK. CDR3 length equals 13 residues. The CDR3 sequence: CASSQEDRYEQYF. CDR3 in DNA: TGTGCCAGCAGCCAAGAAGACCGCTACGAGCAGTACTTC.

In regard to this clonotype: At one of its ends the junction is not consistent with the germline gene, which may arise from a read error. This chain links TRBV7-9 with TRBJ1-5; 8 bases map to TRBD1. The V gene's germline CDR1 is SEHNR and CDR2 FQNEAQ (reference sequence). CDR3 length: 18 amino acids. CDR3 in amino acids: CASSLHQLDRDSHQPQHF. CDR3 DNA sequence: TGTGCCAGCAGCTTACACCAATTGGACAGGGATAGCCATCAGCCCCAGCATTTT. Using reference TRBV7-9 and TRBJ1-5 for the parts outside the CDR3, the full variable domain is DTGVSQNPRHKITKRGQNVTFRCDPISEHNRLYWYRQTLGQGPEFLTYFQNEAQLEKSRLLSDRFSAERPKGSFSTLEIQRTEQGDSAMYLCASSLHQLDRDSHQPQHFGDGTRLSIL.

The sample holds many counts of this clonotype. The chain employs TRBV6-1 and TRBJ1-5; maybe TRBD1 (6 bases). The CDR3 spans 15 residues. Trimming left V 3 bases short and J 7 bases short, with 16 bases between. The V gene's germline CDR1 is MNHNS and CDR2 SASEGT. CDR3 coding DNA: TGTGCCAGCAGTGATAAGGACAGACCAATCCAGCCCCAGCATTTT. Translation: CASSDKDRPIQPQHF.

This rearrangement joins TRBV6-1 to TRBJ1-5; TRBD1 might be the D (5 bases). Germline V gene sequence: CDR1 MNHNS, CDR2 SASEGT. This CDR3 has 15 residues. The V end was cut by 6 bases, the J end by 6 bases, with 18 bases between. Written as DNA, the CDR3 is TGTGCCAGCAGCCCAACGGGGGGGTTCGGTCAGCCCCAGCATTTT. This translates into CASSPTGGFGQPQHF.

This clonotype was picked up a small number of times. The chain is built from TRBV7-9 and TRBJ2-3; D uncertain. CDR1 and CDR2 from the germline V gene are SEHNR and FQNEAQ (reference sequence). Trimming removed 1 base from V and 6 bases from J, with 8 bases in between. This CDR3 has 13 amino acids. CDR3 region: CASSLVVSDTQYF. The CDR3 bases are TGTGCCAGCAGCTTAGTGGTGTCTGATACGCAGTATTTT.

This clonotype has only a few counts. This chain uses TRBV13 with TRBJ2-1; D not resolved. V was clipped by 3 bases and J by 8 bases, with 17 bases between them. The CDR3 is made up of 15 amino acids. Germline lookup yields CDR1 PRHDT and CDR2 FYEKMQ (reference sequence). Here the CDR3 reads CASSFSLMSLDEQFF. The CDR3 DNA reads TGTGCCAGCAGCTTCTCCCTGATGAGCTTGGATGAGCAGTTCTTC.